The 26 T cell receptor beta chains listed next were all sequenced from one sample in a study of shared clonotypes between healthy human individuals. Clones were sequenced by immunoSEQ multiplex PCR, and TCRdb holds only the in-frame ones, with some missing. Among more than 550,000 clones, roughly 91% were seen once, and the ten largest hold more than 30%. Sequencing was done on a sample of memory CD8+ T cells from PBMCs. Regarding subset: CD45RO+ cells pooled with CCR7-negative TemRA cells. All receptors come from a man younger than 35 in good health. Some clones in this sample may be carry-over from other donors' samples.

The V gene is TRBV29-1, the J gene TRBJ2-4; TRBD2 matches 7 bases. In germline, CDR1 is SQVTM, CDR2 ANQGSEA. J was trimmed by 0 bases and V by 3 bases; bases with no gene match: 5. This CDR3 has 15 amino acids. CDR3 amino acids: CSVEGGLLAKNIQYF. The CDR3 region has the DNA TGCAGCGTTGAGGGAGGGCTCCTAGCCAAAAACATTCAGTACTTC.

Only one count was recorded for this clone. The V call is TRBV5-4, the J call TRBJ2-7; 8 nucleotides match TRBD2. Per the germline V gene, CDR1 is SGHNT and CDR2 is YYREEE (reference sequence). Losses at the gene ends were 2 bases for V and 0 bases for J; bases not matched to a gene: 1. This CDR3 contains 14 residues. CDR3 residues: CASSFSGVSYEQYF. The CDR3 DNA sequence: TGTGCCAGCAGCTTTAGCGGGGTCTCCTACGAGCAGTACTTC.

The chain joins TRBV27 to TRBJ2-5; 7 bases align to TRBD2. From germline, CDR1 is MNHEY and CDR2 SMNVEV (reference sequence). This CDR3 contains 16 residues. Trimming cost V 6 bases and J 2 bases; bases outside gene matches: 12. The DNA for the CDR3 is TGTGCCAGCAGCCTAGGAGCGGGGAGTCTACAAGAGACCCAGTACTTC. Translation: CASSLGAGSLQETQYF.

The genes are TRBV11-3 and TRBJ2-1, with 8 bases that match TRBD2. CDR1 is SGHNT and CDR2 is YENEEA in the germline V gene. The CDR3 runs 18 residues. Trimming took 4 bases from V and 4 from J; bases not matched to a gene: 15. In DNA, the CDR3 is TGTGCCAGCAGCTCAAGCTTAGCGGGGATCACCGATTACAATGAGCAGTTCTTC. This codes for CASSSSLAGITDYNEQFF.

The V call is TRBV27, the J call TRBJ2-7; 7 bases are a match to TRBD2. The CDR3 consists of 15 residues. Germline CDR1 MNHEY, CDR2 SMNVEV (reference sequence). V lost 1 base and J lost 2; bases outside the gene matches: 5. As DNA, the CDR3 is TGTGCCAGCAGTTTATTAGCGGGCGTCACCTACGAGCAGTACTTC. Translating it yields CASSLLAGVTYEQYF.

The rearrangement uses TRBV7-2 and TRBJ1-2, with 9 bases identical to TRBD1. V dropped 3 bases and J dropped 5; count of bases not matched to a gene: 7. Germline values: CDR1 SGHTA, CDR2 FQGNSA. CDR3 length: 15 residues. The CDR3 nucleotides are TGTGCCAGCAGCTTCACCCTGGGACAGGGATATGGCTACACCTTC. Protein product: CASSFTLGQGYGYTF.

Only one count was recorded for this clone. This chain links TRBV4-1 with TRBJ2-3, with D perhaps matching TRBD2 (6 bases). The CDR3 runs to 15 residues. Germline values: CDR1 MGHRA, CDR2 YSYEKL. Trimming took 11 bases from V and 0 from J, leaving 18 bases between them. The CDR3, as DNA: TGCGCCCCTGTGGGAGGAACCTCTAGCACAGATACGCAGTATTTT. This sequence encodes CAPVGGTSSTDTQYF.

J is TRBJ2-1 and V is TRBV2; 10 nucleotides agree with TRBD2. The germline gives CDR1 SNHLY, CDR2 FYNNEI. The CDR3 consists of 14 residues. Losses at the gene ends were 5 bases for V and 5 bases for J; bases not matched to a gene: 3. The CDR3 nucleotides read TGTGCCAGCAGTTGGACTAGCGGAGACAATGAGCAGTTCTTC. Amino acids: CASSWTSGDNEQFF.

The chain uses TRBV9 and TRBJ2-3, with 8 bases matching TRBD2. The CDR3 has 16 amino acids. V lost 4 bases, J lost 2 bases, and 9 bases stayed unmatched. Per the germline V gene, CDR1 is SGDLS and CDR2 is YYNGEE. CDR3 loop: CASSLGVAGLTDTQYF. CDR3 in DNA: TGTGCCAGCAGCCTGGGGGTAGCGGGGCTCACAGATACGCAGTATTTT.

The table lists this clone with a few counts. The chain couples TRBV9 to TRBJ2-5; D ambiguous. Germline values: CDR1 SGDLS, CDR2 YYNGEE. Trimming removed 3 bases from V and 1 base from J, with 1 base in between. This CDR3 has 11 amino acids. CDR3 sequence reads: CASSAQETQYF. The CDR3 bases are TGTGCCAGCAGCGCCCAAGAGACCCAGTACTTC.

V is TRBV2 and J is TRBJ1-2; D ambiguous. CDR3 size: 13 residues. V dropped 1 base and J dropped 0 bases, with 3 bases sitting between them. Germline assignment: CDR1 SNHLY and CDR2 FYNNEI. CDR3 loop: CASSEVTNYGYTF. CDR3 DNA sequence: TGTGCCAGCAGTGAAGTTACTAACTATGGCTACACCTTC.

The genes are TRBV7-2 and TRBJ2-7; TRBD2 aligns across 11 bases. Trimming cost V 0 bases and J 2 bases; bases outside gene matches: 3. The CDR3 spans 16 residues. The V gene's germline CDR1 is SGHTA and CDR2 FQGNSA. As DNA, the CDR3 is TGTGCCAGCAGCTTAGCTCTAGCGGGGGGAACCTACGAGCAGTACTTC. Residues: CASSLALAGGTYEQYF.

This chain uses TRBV19 with TRBJ2-1; 9 bases are shared with TRBD2. The germline V gene has CDR1 LNHDA and CDR2 SQIVND (reference sequence). This CDR3 contains 15 residues. V dropped 9 bases and J dropped 7; count of bases not matched to a gene: 13. The CDR3 protein is CASSGWVAGENEQFF. CDR3 nucleotides: TGTGCCAGCTCGGGGTGGGTAGCGGGAGAGAATGAGCAGTTCTTC.

The chain combines TRBV28 with TRBJ2-7; the D is unclear. The CDR3 is 11 amino acids. With 2 bases removed from V and 12 bases from J, the gap between germline ends came to 11 bases. Germline V gives CDR1 MDHEN, CDR2 SYDVKM. CDR3 bases: TGTGCCAGCAGTTTAGGTCCCGGAAGGTACTTC. As protein: CASSLGPGRYF.

This clone was seen more than once but under ten times. J is TRBJ1-5 and V is TRBV28, with D possibly being TRBD1 (6 bases). Germline V gives CDR1 MDHEN, CDR2 SYDVKM. The CDR3 extends over 16 amino acids. V was pared by 2 bases and J by 5 bases, with 16 bases between. CDR3 sequence reads: CASSLLVEAGDQPQHF. The CDR3 bases are TGTGCCAGCAGTTTACTGGTTGAGGCAGGGGATCAGCCCCAGCATTTT.

The genes are TRBV6-1 and TRBJ2-1, with D possibly being TRBD2 (6 bases). Germline V gene data show CDR1 as MNHNS and CDR2 as SASEGT. This CDR3 has 14 amino acids. Trimming left V 6 bases short and J 7 bases short, with 16 bases between. The CDR3 here is CASRSWDRGNEQFF. CDR3 bases: TGTGCCAGCAGATCCTGGGACCGGGGGAATGAGCAGTTCTTC.

This clone was seen just once. The V gene is TRBV6-1, the J gene TRBJ2-7; D is tentatively TRBD1 or TRBD2 (5 bases each). The CDR3 totals 13 residues. Germline assignment: CDR1 MNHNS and CDR2 SASEGT. Deletions cut 6 bases from V and 4 bases from J, with 13 bases between. The CDR3 reads CASRDLGEYEQYF. CDR3 bases: TGTGCCAGCAGGGACTTAGGGGAATACGAGCAGTACTTC.

The rearrangement uses TRBV9 and TRBJ2-2, with a possible D match to TRBD2 (6 bases). Germline values: CDR1 SGDLS, CDR2 YYNGEE. The CDR3 consists of 15 residues. Trimming left V 3 bases short and J 6 bases short, with 15 bases between. The CDR3 loop reads CASSGGGGMAGELFF. In DNA, the CDR3 is TGTGCCAGCAGCGGGGGTGGCGGGATGGCCGGGGAGCTGTTTTTT.

The chain uses TRBV6-1 and TRBJ2-7; 7 bases align to TRBD1. The V gene's germline CDR1 is MNHNS and CDR2 SASEGT. V dropped 8 bases and J dropped 0; count of bases not matched to a gene: 4. The CDR3 length is 13 residues. CDR3 coding DNA: TGTGCCAGCGCCGACAGGGCCTCCTACGAGCAGTACTTC. It is translated as CASADRASYEQYF.

This clone has just one count. The chain employs TRBV5-1 and TRBJ2-5; 11 bases line up with TRBD2. The J segment lost 1 base and the V segment lost 0 bases, leaving 17 bases of the junction unmatched. Germline assignment: CDR1 SGHRS and CDR2 YFSETQ. The CDR3 has 21 residues. CDR3 protein: CASSLAQISGRASSGQETQYF. CDR3 bases: TGCGCCAGCAGCTTGGCCCAGATTAGCGGGAGGGCCTCATCCGGCCAAGAGACCCAGTACTTC.

The count of this clone is one. The V gene is TRBV5-6, the J gene TRBJ2-7; D uncertain. CDR3 size: 15 residues. Germline V gene sequence: CDR1 SGHDT, CDR2 YYEEEE. Trimming removed 3 bases from V and 6 bases from J, with 19 bases in between. The CDR3 sequence: CASSWKPTAGIEQYF. The CDR3 DNA reads as TGTGCCAGCAGCTGGAAGCCGACGGCTGGGATCGAGCAGTACTTC.

The CDR3 is CASTPGTGGYEQYF. In DNA form, the CDR3 reads TGTGCCAGTACCCCCGGGACAGGGGGCTACGAGCAGTACTTC. The rearrangement links TRBV19 to TRBJ2-7; 11 bases are shared with TRBD1. The germline V gene has CDR1 LNHDA and CDR2 SQIVND (reference sequence). The length of the CDR3 is 14 residues. Trimming removed 7 bases from V and 3 bases from J; junction bases left unmatched: 5.

The chain is built from TRBV13 and TRBJ1-5, with D unresolved. Trimming shortened V by 2 bases and J by 0 bases, and 8 bases separated the two germline ends. Germline V gives CDR1 PRHDT, CDR2 FYEKMQ (reference sequence). The CDR3 length is 15 residues. The CDR3 reads CASSLRELSNQPQHF. As DNA, the CDR3 is TGTGCCAGCAGCTTACGGGAACTTAGCAATCAGCCCCAGCATTTT.

The chain carries TRBV27 and TRBJ2-7; D may be TRBD2 (5 bases). This CDR3 contains 14 residues. Trimming removed 2 bases at V and 4 bases at J, with 12 bases between. Germline assignment: CDR1 MNHEY and CDR2 SMNVEV (reference sequence). The CDR3 loop reads CASSLRGLVYEQYF. The CDR3 DNA follows: TGTGCCAGCAGTTTAAGAGGACTGGTTTACGAGCAGTACTTC.

V and J are TRBV5-1 and TRBJ2-7; the match to TRBD1 covers 8 bases. CDR1 is SGHRS and CDR2 is YFSETQ in the germline V gene. CDR3 length: 15 amino acids. V gave up 0 bases and J gave up 1 base; unmatched junction bases: 3. The CDR3 is CASSLANRGSYEQYF. The CDR3 DNA reads TGCGCCAGCAGCTTGGCTAACAGGGGGTCCTACGAGCAGTACTTC.

This clone was seen only once. The chain joins TRBV2 to TRBJ2-2; 9 bases fit TRBD2. The J segment lost 0 bases and the V segment lost 7 bases, leaving 9 bases of the junction unmatched. The germline gives CDR1 SNHLY, CDR2 FYNNEI. CDR3 length equals 17 residues. DNA for the CDR3: TGTGCCAGCATAGGAGGGGCTAGCGGGGCGAACACCGGGGAGCTGTTTTTT. It yields the protein CASIGGASGANTGELFF.